This T cell receptor beta chain is drawn from a study of T-cell memory formation after mild COVID-19 (dated by TCRdb to about 2021). Study-level background: TCR sequence clusters from the two donors were found to be largely donor specific. The cohort comprised two young, previously healthy adult volunteers, one female and one male. T-cell clones expanding and contracting after mild COVID-19 in a couple of donors were tracked by longitudinal TCRalpha and TCRbeta repertoire sequencing.

Sequenced on an Illumina NovaSeq 6000. TCRalpha and TCRbeta cDNA libraries were constructed by 5'RACE with constant-segment primers, with sample barcodes and unique molecular identifiers being introduced. Trizol reagent was used to extract RNA from every sample. Amplification of the libraries took two PCR steps, and the second step added a second sample barcode plus Illumina TruSeq adapters. Libraries were sequenced on an Illumina NovaSeq with 2 x 150 bp paired-end reads. The original methods were these. With migec v1.2.7, reads were demultiplexed and then collapsed into UMI-guided consensus sequences. Using mixcr v2.1.11, UMI consensuses were aligned to TRA and TRB V and J templates and then assembled into clonotypes. A clonotype was counted as expanded or contracted only if both edgeR and NoisET called the change significant, with noise models trained on biological replicates. edgeR calls used a false discovery rate-adjusted p below 0.01 and a log2 fold-change threshold of 1. As an exploratory analysis of dynamics, max-normalized trajectories of the 1000 most abundant clonotypes were examined by PCA with hierarchical clustering. Separately sequenced CD4+ and CD8+ repertoires were used to assign a CD4 or CD8 phenotype to each responding clone. TCRdb reworked the public reads: Q25 trimming with fastp, MiXCR clone assembly, productive beta chains retained. Rows are unified per CDR3 protein, each entry keeping the most common DNA and genes. TCRdb's processing, not the authors', yielded these V and J calls. The sample records 340,000 or so distinct CDR3 sequences, 10% to 15% of which are singletons. In total, the top ten clones hold about a fifth of the sample.

Overall study results and their limits: SARS-CoV-2 specificity was not confirmed for the second-wave clones peaking on day 37. Some responding clones were detected in pre-infection memory, which suggested that pre-existing cross-reactive memory T cells had joined the SARS-CoV-2 response. Contracting CD4+ clones were found mainly in CM and EM memory subsets, while CD8+ clones were enriched in EMRA. The study included only two mild cases, and larger cohorts that include severe cases with pre-infection samples were judged to be necessary. Clones that contracted from day 15 to 85 showed balanced CD4/CD8 phenotypes, whereas a second wave of clones that expanded from day 15 to 37 leaned towards CD4+.

Details on this clonotype: It lacks a known antigen. One base away there is no much larger clone; base qualities are not given.

Ficoll-Paque density gradient centrifugation was used to isolate PBMCs. From the cysteine through the phenylalanine, the CDR3 covers 14 amino acids. The kept DNA is CDR3 alone, 42 bases in frame from the first base. V is cut by 6 bases and J by 6 bases, and the space between the germline ends is 15 bases. Reading the germline V gene gives CDR1 MRHNA and CDR2 SNTAGT. This TCR was sampled from a man between 18 and 29 years old who had mild COVID-19 (a few samples of this study predate the infection). The sample titles of this study are shuffled in the database, so cell type and time point are left out; the donor was told from shared clones. The sequenced material came from PBMCs or a T cell subset sorted from them (not recorded which). The chain joins TRBV6-4 to TRBJ2-1; the D gene is possibly TRBD2, with 6 bases matching. The encoded CDR3 is CASSPGRGANEQFF. The nucleotides read TGTGCCAGCAGCCCCGGGAGAGGGGCCAATGAGCAGTTCTTC.